Shown below are 5 T cell receptor beta chains from a single sample sequenced in a study of CD8+ T cells in alopecia areata. RNA was extracted and reverse transcribed into cDNA as the sequencing template. The data were produced by immunoSEQ multiplex PCR, yet TCRdb's version contains in-frame clones alone and is incomplete. The repertoire holds under 150,000 clones, with approximately 80% as singletons. The treatment was: oral pan-JAK inhibitor, 5-10 mg twice daily. The source material was CD8+ T cells sorted from blood, sampled at week 4, from a patient treated with tofacitinib. Receptor source: a human donor with alopecia areata.

Of note for this clone: This likely reflects a read error, since a far larger clone is one base away. The chain uses TRBV25-1 and TRBJ2-2; D ambiguous. Germline CDR1 is MGHDK and CDR2 is SYGVNS. CDR3 size: 14 residues. The CDR3, as DNA: TGTTCCACCGGGCATGAAGGCCCCGGCGGGGAGCTGTTTTTT. As protein: CSTGHEGPGGELFF.

The chain links TRBV4-3 to TRBJ2-2; 10 positions agree with TRBD2. V dropped 0 bases and J dropped 6; count of bases not matched to a gene: 4. The CDR3 spans 16 residues. CDR1 is LGHNA and CDR2 is YSLEER in the germline V gene. This CDR3 is CASSQEAGGPAGELFF. Here the CDR3 DNA reads TGCGCCAGCAGCCAAGAAGCGGGGGGGCCCGCCGGGGAGCTGTTTTTT.

The genes are TRBV7-9 and TRBJ2-7; 8 bases fit TRBD1. The germline gives CDR1 SEHNR, CDR2 FQNEAQ (reference sequence). This CDR3 has 13 residues. Trimming took 10 bases from V and 6 from J; bases not matched to a gene: 11. CDR3 in amino acids: CATFTGGSGEQYF. CDR3 bases: TGTGCCACCTTTACAGGGGGGTCAGGCGAGCAGTACTTC.

This clone was seen many times. The junction differs from germline at one of its ends, possibly a read error. J is TRBJ2-6 and V is TRBV25-1; D is unresolved. Germline CDR1 reads MGHDK; CDR2 reads SYGVNS. CDR3 length: 11 amino acids. The CDR3 reads CASSKYNVLTF. As DNA, the CDR3 is TGTGCCAGCAGTAAATACAACGTCCTGACTTTC.

V and J are TRBV30 and TRBJ2-5; TRBD2 matches at 14 bases. The J call is in doubt because the DNA end fits TRBJ2-7 better. The CDR3 runs 15 residues. Per germline, CDR1 GTSNPN and CDR2 SVGIG (reference sequence). The CDR3 bases are TGTGCCTGGAGTCTTGGGACTAGCGGGGGAAACGAGCAGTACTTC. Protein: CAWSLGTSGGNEQYF.